The entry below gives a single T cell receptor beta chain sequence along with its context. This clone was counted a single time. Its antigen specificity is not known. No qualities accompany the bases; no much larger clone lies one base away. In light of the paper, this sample's time point label describes: blood 4 weeks post-SBRT, at nephrectomy. The sample's treatment or condition label, decoded: 15 Gy SBRT to primary tumor, nephrectomy 4 weeks later. The samples were drawn from a clinical trial, where primary renal cell carcinomas were treated with 15 Gy of stereotactic body radiation therapy and then removed by nephrectomy 4 weeks afterward. To follow tumor-enriched clonotypes, serial peripheral blood was collected from radiation-treated patients at baseline and at 2 weeks and 4 weeks after SBRT. All patients had renal cell carcinoma with clear cell pathology. Genomic DNA for TCR sequencing was prepared using the QIAamp DNA Blood Mini Kit (Qiagen). The analyses included only samples that passed all quality control checks.

Counted from cysteine to phenylalanine, this CDR3 has 12 amino acids. CDR3 DNA is the only sequence kept; it has 36 bases, read in frame from the first base. The germline V gene (reference sequence) sets CDR1 to LNHDA and CDR2 to SQIVND. At the junction V is shortened by 5 bases and J by 11 bases, with 13 bases in between. TCR beta libraries were generated from genomic DNA with the immunoSEQ kit, following the manufacturer's recommendations. To prepare the libraries, a first multiplex PCR with proprietary primers was run, followed by a second PCR that added unique barcodes, and a bead cleanup was done after each round. Each sample batch included a kit-provided positive control reaction and a negative control reaction. The final libraries were assessed on an Agilent 4200 TapeStation D1000 ScreenTape, pooled by volume, and quantified by qPCR. Sequencing was performed on an Illumina NextSeq500 with a MidOutput 150-cycle cartridge, and 156 Read1 and 15 Index1 cycles were run with kit custom primers. The pooled library was loaded at 0.9 to 1 pM with a 20% PhiX control spike-in. Per the authors' processing: The vendor-processed data were analyzed in R, and a clonotype was defined as all T cells that share the same CDR3 nucleotide sequence. In the clone abundance analyses, frequencies were normalized to the 10,000 most abundant clones in each sample. Public T cell clones, which averaged fewer than five per sample, were excluded before analysis. An abundance difference of at least 32-fold between compartments was the criterion for calling clonotypes tumor-enriched or baseline blood-enriched. Clonotypes expanded or contracted between blood time points were identified with a beta-binomial differential abundance model. Tumor-blood repertoire similarity was measured with the Baroni-Urbani and Buser coefficient, and group comparisons used two-tailed Wilcoxon tests in R. In its TCRdb copy, this immuneACCESS table keeps in-frame sequences only and misses some clones. Where compared with another copy, unresolved V genes explain less than half of these, and the others have no known cause. The V and J calls and clone size come from that table; D and trimming were worked out from the DNA. This sample comprises roughly 86,000 clones, just under 85% of them detected only once. Roughly a tenth of the sample rests with the top ten.

The data were taken from a study of radiation and T cells in renal cell carcinoma (dated by TCRdb to 2018 to 2020). Notes on the research overall: A total of 53 samples underwent TCR beta sequencing, made up of about 25 tumors and about 27 peripheral blood samples. In the 53 samples combined, around 3.7 million unique CDR3 nucleotide sequences were found, encoding approximately 2,800,000 unique CDR3 amino acid sequences. The final blood draw took place at 4 weeks after radiation, the same time as nephrectomy.

Beyond this particular receptor, the publication reports: Top tumor clonotypes rose in blood from baseline to 2 weeks post-radiation, then contracted by 4 weeks, suggesting transient expansion of tumor-resident clones. Because the trial had a single-armed design, the trial could not examine how radiation dose or scheduling affected the TCR repertoire. Dynamics of the blood repertoire were not tracked past 4 weeks after treatment. Because pretreatment tumor biopsies were not available, the study could not determine whether clonotypes were already present within the tumor at baseline.

This sequence uses TRBV19 and TRBJ2-1, with the D call perhaps TRBD1 or TRBD2, each one matching 5 bases. This clonotype was obtained from a man aged 50 or older with renal cell carcinoma. The starting material was blood, obtained from a patient whose treatment included radiotherapy and nephrectomy. The CDR3: CASSPGAQKQFF. The bases read TGTGCCAGTAGTCCCGGGGCCCAAAAGCAGTTCTTC.